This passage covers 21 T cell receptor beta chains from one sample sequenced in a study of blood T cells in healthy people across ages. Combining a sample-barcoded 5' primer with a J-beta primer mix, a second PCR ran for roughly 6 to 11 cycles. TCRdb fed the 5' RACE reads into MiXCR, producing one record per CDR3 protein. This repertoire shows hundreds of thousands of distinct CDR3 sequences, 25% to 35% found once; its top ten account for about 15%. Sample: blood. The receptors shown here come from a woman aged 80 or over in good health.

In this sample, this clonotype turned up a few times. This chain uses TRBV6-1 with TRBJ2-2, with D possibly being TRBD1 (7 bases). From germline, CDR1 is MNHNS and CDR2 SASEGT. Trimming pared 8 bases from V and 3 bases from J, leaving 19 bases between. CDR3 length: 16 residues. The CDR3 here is CASRDGQGGYTGELFF. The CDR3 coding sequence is TGTGCCAGCCGCGACGGGCAGGGGGGTTACACCGGGGAGCTGTTTTTT.

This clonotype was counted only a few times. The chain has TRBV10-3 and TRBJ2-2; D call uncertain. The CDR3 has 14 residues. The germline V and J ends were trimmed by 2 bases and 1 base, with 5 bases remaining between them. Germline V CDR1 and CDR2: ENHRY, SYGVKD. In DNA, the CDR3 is TGTGCCATCAGTGAGGAGAAGAACACCGGGGAGCTGTTTTTT. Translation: CAISEEKNTGELFF.

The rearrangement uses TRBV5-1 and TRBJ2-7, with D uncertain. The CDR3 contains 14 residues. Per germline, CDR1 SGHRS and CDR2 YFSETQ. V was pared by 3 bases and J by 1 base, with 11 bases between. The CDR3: CASSWDGRSYEQYF. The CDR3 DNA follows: TGCGCCAGCAGCTGGGATGGAAGATCCTACGAGCAGTACTTC.

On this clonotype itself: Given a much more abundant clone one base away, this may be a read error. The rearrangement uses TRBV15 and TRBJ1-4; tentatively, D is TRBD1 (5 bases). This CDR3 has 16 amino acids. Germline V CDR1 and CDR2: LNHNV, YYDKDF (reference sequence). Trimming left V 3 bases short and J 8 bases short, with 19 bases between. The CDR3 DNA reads TGTGCCACCAGCAGGGGATGTGCAGGGAGTGGGGAAAAACTGTTTTTT. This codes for CATSRGCAGSGEKLFF.

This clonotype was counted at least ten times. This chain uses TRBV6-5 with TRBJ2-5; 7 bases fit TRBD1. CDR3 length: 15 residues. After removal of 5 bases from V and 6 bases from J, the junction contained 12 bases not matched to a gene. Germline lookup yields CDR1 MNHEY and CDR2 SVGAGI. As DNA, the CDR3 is TGTGCCAGCAGTCGACAGGGTCCGGACCGGAAGACCCAGTACTTC. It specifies CASSRQGPDRKTQYF.

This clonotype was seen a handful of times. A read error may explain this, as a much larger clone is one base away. CDR3 DNA: TGTGCCAGCAGCTTAGTTTCTTTGAGTCCGTACTTC. Amino acid sequence: CASSLVSLSPYF. The V gene is TRBV7-2, the J gene TRBJ2-5; D is unresolved. The CDR3 runs to 12 residues. Germline V gene lookup returns CDR1 SGHTA and CDR2 FQGNSA. Trimming left V 1 base short and J 13 bases short, with 13 bases between. Supplemented by reference TRBV7-2 and TRBJ2-5, the full variable domain reads GAGVSQSPSNKVTEKGKDVELRCDPISGHTALYWYRQSLGQGLEFLIYFQGNSAPDKSGLPSDRFSAERTGGSVSTLTIQRTQQEDSAVYLCASSLVSLSPYFGPGTRLLVL.

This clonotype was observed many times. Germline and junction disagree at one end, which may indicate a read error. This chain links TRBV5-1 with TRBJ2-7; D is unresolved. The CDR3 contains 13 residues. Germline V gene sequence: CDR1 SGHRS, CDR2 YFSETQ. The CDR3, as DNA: TGTGCCAGCAGTTTAGCCCTAGGAAACGAGCAGTACTTC. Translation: CASSLALGNEQYF. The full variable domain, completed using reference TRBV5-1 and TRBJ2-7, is KAGVTQTPRYLIKTRGQQVTLSCSPISGHRSVSWYQQTPGQGLQFLFEYFSETQRNKGNFPGRFSGRQFSNSRSEMNVSTLELGDSALYLCASSLALGNEQYFGPGTRLTVT.

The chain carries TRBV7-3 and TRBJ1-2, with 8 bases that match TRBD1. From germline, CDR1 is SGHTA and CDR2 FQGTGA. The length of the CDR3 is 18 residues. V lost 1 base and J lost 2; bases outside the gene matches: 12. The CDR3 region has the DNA TGTGCCAGCAGCTTAATCATTCAAGGACAGGGAAGGAACTATGGCTACACCTTC. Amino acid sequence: CASSLIIQGQGRNYGYTF.

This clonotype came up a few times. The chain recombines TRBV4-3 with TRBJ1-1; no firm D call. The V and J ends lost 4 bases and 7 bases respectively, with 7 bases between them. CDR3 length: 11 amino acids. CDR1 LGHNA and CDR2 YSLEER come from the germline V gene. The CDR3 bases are TGCGCCAGCAGCCGAGCGGGTGAAGCTTTCTTT. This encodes CASSRAGEAFF.

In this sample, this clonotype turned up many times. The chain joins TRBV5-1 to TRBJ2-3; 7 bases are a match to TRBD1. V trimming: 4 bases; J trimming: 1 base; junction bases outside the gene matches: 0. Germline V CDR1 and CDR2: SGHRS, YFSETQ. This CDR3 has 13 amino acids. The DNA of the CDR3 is TGCGCCAGCAGCGGGACAGGCACAGATACGCAGTATTTT. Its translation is CASSGTGTDTQYF.

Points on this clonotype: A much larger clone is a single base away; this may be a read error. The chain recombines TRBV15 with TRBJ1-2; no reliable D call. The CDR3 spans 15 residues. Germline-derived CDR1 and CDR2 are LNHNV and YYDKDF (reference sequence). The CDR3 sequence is CAPSPRGRYGEGYTF. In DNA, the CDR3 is TGTGCCCCCAGCCCGCGCGGGCGGTACGGGGAAGGCTACACCTTC. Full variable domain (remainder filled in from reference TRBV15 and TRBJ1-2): DAMVIQNPRYQVTQFGKPVTLSCSQTLNHNVMYWYQQKSSQAPKLLFHYYDKDFNNEADTPDNFQSRRPNTSFCFLDIRSPGLGDTAMYLCAPSPRGRYGEGYTFGSGTRLTVV.

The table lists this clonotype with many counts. CDR3 loop: CASSLVPGGGLGRANYEQYF. The CDR3 coding sequence is TGCGCCAGCAGCTTGGTACCAGGCGGTGGTCTTGGACGGGCGAACTACGAGCAGTACTTC. The genes are TRBV5-1 and TRBJ2-7; no firm D call. In germline, CDR1 is SGHRS, CDR2 YFSETQ. The CDR3 runs to 20 residues. V was pared by 0 bases and J by 3 bases, with 28 bases between.

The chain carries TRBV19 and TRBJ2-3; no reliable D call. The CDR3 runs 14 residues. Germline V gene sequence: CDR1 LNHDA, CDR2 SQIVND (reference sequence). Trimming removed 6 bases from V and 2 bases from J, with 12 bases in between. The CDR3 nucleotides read TGTGCCAGTAGAACCGACCAGAACACAGATACGCAGTATTTT. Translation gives CASRTDQNTDTQYF.

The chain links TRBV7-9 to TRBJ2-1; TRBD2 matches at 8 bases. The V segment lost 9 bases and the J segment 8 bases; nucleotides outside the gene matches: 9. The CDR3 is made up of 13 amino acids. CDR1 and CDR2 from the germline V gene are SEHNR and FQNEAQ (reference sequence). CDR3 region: CASISGGRDEQFF. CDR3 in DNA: TGTGCCAGTATCAGCGGGGGACGGGATGAGCAGTTCTTC. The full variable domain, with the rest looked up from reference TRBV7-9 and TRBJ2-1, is DTGVSQNPRHKITKRGQNVTFRCDPISEHNRLYWYRQTLGQGPEFLTYFQNEAQLEKSRLLSDRFSAERPKGSFSTLEIQRTEQGDSAMYLCASISGGRDEQFFGPGTRLTVL.

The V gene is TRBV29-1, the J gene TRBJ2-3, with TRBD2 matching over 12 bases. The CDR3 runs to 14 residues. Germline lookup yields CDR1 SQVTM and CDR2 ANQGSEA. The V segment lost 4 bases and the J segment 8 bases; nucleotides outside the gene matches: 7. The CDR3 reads CSVGTSGDAPTQYF. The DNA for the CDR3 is TGCAGCGTTGGGACTAGCGGGGATGCTCCTACGCAGTATTTT.

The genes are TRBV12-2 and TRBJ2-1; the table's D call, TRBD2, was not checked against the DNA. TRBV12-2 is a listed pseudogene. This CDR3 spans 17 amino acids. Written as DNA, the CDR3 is TGTGCAAGTCGCTTAGCGGGACTAGCGGGAACCCACAATGAGCAGTTCTTC. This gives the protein CASRLAGLAGTHNEQFF.

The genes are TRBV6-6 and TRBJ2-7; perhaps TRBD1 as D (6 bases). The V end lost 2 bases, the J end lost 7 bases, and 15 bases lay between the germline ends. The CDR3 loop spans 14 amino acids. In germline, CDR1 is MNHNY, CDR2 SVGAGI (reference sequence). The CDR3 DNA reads TGTGCCAGCAGTTACAGGCAGGGGACGAGTGAGCAGTACTTC. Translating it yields CASSYRQGTSEQYF.

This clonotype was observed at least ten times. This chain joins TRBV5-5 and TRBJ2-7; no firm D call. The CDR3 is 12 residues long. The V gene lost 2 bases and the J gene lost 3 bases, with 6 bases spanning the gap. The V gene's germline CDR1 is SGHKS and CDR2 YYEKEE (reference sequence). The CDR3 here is CASSLYGYEQYF. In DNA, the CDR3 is TGTGCCAGCAGCTTATACGGCTACGAGCAGTACTTC.

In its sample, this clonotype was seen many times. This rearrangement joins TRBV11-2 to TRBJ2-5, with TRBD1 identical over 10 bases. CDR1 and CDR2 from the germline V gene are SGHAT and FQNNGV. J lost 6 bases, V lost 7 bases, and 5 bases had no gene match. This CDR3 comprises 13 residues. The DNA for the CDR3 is TGTGCCAGCACCCGGACAGGGGGAAAGACCCAGTACTTC. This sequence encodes CASTRTGGKTQYF.

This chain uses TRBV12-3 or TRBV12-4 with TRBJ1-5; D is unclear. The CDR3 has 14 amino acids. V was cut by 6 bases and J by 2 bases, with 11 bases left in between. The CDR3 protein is CASSLRSGNQPQHF. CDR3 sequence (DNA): TGTGCCAGCAGCCTTAGATCGGGCAATCAGCCCCAGCATTTT.

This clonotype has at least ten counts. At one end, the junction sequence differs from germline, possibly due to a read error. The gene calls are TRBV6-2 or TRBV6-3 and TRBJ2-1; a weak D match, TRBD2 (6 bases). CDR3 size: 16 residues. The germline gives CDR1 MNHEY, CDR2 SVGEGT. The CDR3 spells CASSDSGTPPHNEQFF. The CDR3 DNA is TGTGCCAGCAGTGACTCCGGGACTCCCCCCCATAATGAGCAGTTCTTC.